This T cell receptor (beta chain) was identified in a study of early T cells in non-severe SARS-CoV-2 infection. For the study at large: Investigators sequenced bulk RNA drawn from unsorted whole blood, and chains remained unpaired. Regarding the study as a whole: CD4 and private specificities were missed by VDJdb matching, which favored anti-spike CD8 responses.

Unique molecular identifier tags were affixed to discrete cDNA molecules. TCRdb passed the 5' RACE reads through MiXCR, listing each CDR3 protein once. The table lists 39,000 or so distinct CDR3 sequences, roughly 6% of them singletons. V lost 1 base, J lost 3 bases, and 6 bases lay in between. The germline CDR1 and CDR2 sequences are SGHNT and YYREEE (reference sequence). The CDR3 is 13 residues long. As to this clonotype: Its antigen is unknown.

This chain connects TRBV5-4 to TRBJ2-3, with a weak D call TRBD1 (5 bases). This sequence originates from an adult who was a healthcare worker with PCR-confirmed SARS-CoV-2 infection or an uninfected control (not recorded which). Sequencing was performed on whole blood, taken at baseline. CDR3 sequence: CASSLQGTDTQYF. The CDR3 DNA reads as TGTGCCAGCAGCTTGCAGGGAACAGATACGCAGTATTTT.